Below are 30 T cell receptor beta chains sequenced from a single sample in a study of blood T cell repertoires in COVID-19. Repertoires were generated with immunoSEQ multiplex PCR, while TCRdb's copy carries only in-frame clones and drops some. The sample has under 100,000 clones, about nine tenths seen once. Sample: peripheral blood. Receptors were obtained from a man aged 45 to 65 with acute or convalescent COVID-19.

This clone was seen just once. The chain carries TRBV27 and TRBJ1-6, with 8 bases fitting TRBD1. The CDR3 loop spans 18 amino acids. Germline CDR1 MNHEY, CDR2 SMNVEV (reference sequence). Losses at the gene ends were 3 bases for V and 0 bases for J; bases not matched to a gene: 7. This chain's CDR3 is CASSFRTGMSSYNSPLHF. Here the CDR3 DNA reads TGTGCCAGCAGTTTTCGGACAGGGATGAGCTCCTATAATTCACCCCTCCACTTT.

This chain uses TRBV6-5 with TRBJ1-1, with 10 bases fitting TRBD1. With V trimmed by 2 bases and J by 7 bases, 4 bases remained unmatched. The CDR3 sequence is 14 residues long. Germline CDR1 reads MNHEY; CDR2 reads SVGAGI. Written as DNA, the CDR3 is TGTGCCAGCAGTTACGGACAGGGGGGAGGTGAAGCTTTCTTT. This codes for CASSYGQGGGEAFF.

This clone was recorded once. Here the CDR3 reads CASSLGPGLAGAGEQFF. The DNA for the CDR3 is TGTGCCAGCAGCTTAGGTCCCGGACTAGCGGGAGCAGGTGAGCAGTTCTTC. This chain links TRBV7-2 with TRBJ2-1; 13 positions match TRBD2. The CDR3 totals 17 residues. The V gene's germline CDR1 is SGHTA and CDR2 FQGNSA. After removal of 1 base from V and 9 bases from J, the junction contained 9 bases not matched to a gene.

The rearrangement uses TRBV7-9 and TRBJ1-6; 9 nucleotides line up with TRBD1. V lost 5 bases, J lost 7 bases, and 3 bases stayed unmatched. CDR1 and CDR2 from the germline V gene are SEHNR and FQNEAQ (reference sequence). CDR3 length equals 14 residues. The DNA of the CDR3 is TGTGCCAGCAGCCGGACAGGGGAGAATTCACCCCTCCACTTT. It codes for CASSRTGENSPLHF. The complete variable domain, with remaining parts taken from reference TRBV7-9 and TRBJ1-6, reads DTGVSQNPRHKITKRGQNVTFRCDPISEHNRLYWYRQTLGQGPEFLTYFQNEAQLEKSRLLSDRFSAERPKGSFSTLEIQRTEQGDSAMYLCASSRTGENSPLHFGNGTRLTVT.

V gene TRBV6-6 combines with J gene TRBJ1-4; D gene unclear. The CDR3 is made up of 13 amino acids. Germline V lookup: CDR1 MNHNY, CDR2 SVGAGI (reference sequence). Trimming took off 11 bases at V and 8 bases at J, with 18 bases between the two ends. As DNA, the CDR3 is TGTGCCGCCGGAGGCGGGATTTGGGAAAAACTGTTTTTT. This codes for CAAGGGIWEKLFF.

The chain recombines TRBV5-1 with TRBJ1-1, with 7 positions matching TRBD1. V shed 1 base, J shed 4 bases, and the junction held 7 bases outside the gene matches. Looked up from germline, CDR1 is SGHRS and CDR2 is YFSETQ. CDR3 length: 15 residues. The CDR3 is CASSLTGVKSTEAFF. The CDR3 region has the DNA TGCGCCAGCAGCTTGACAGGGGTAAAGAGCACTGAAGCTTTCTTT.

The chain recombines TRBV5-1 with TRBJ1-5; D not certain. This CDR3 region has 17 residues. Between the trimmed V and J ends, which lost 5 bases and 1 base, there was a span of 19 bases. The germline gives CDR1 SGHRS, CDR2 YFSETQ. Here the CDR3 reads CASRYRTDGESNQPQHF. The DNA for the CDR3 is TGCGCCAGCAGATATCGTACCGACGGGGAGAGCAATCAGCCCCAGCATTTT.

The rearrangement uses TRBV18 and TRBJ2-1; the D gene is possibly TRBD1 (6 bases). Germline V CDR1 and CDR2: KGHSH, LQKENI. CDR3 length equals 13 residues. V gave up 0 bases and J gave up 8 bases, with 8 bases separating them. The CDR3 region is CASSPPTGYEQFF. CDR3 DNA sequence: TGTGCCAGCTCACCACCGACAGGCTATGAGCAGTTCTTC.

The CDR3 DNA sequence: TGTGCCAGCAGGTACAGGGGAGGGAACACTGAAGCTTTCTTT. This encodes CASRYRGGNTEAFF. The rearrangement uses TRBV2 and TRBJ1-1; 7 nucleotides align to TRBD1. V was clipped by 6 bases and J by 1 base; unmatched bases: 5. In germline, CDR1 is SNHLY, CDR2 FYNNEI. The CDR3 has 14 amino acids.

The chain is built from TRBV5-1 and TRBJ2-7; tentatively, D is TRBD2 (6 bases). V was trimmed by 0 bases and J by 0 bases, leaving 10 bases between them. The CDR3 is 15 amino acids. Germline V gene sequence: CDR1 SGHRS, CDR2 YFSETQ. CDR3 sequence reads: CASSLAAGSSYEQYF. CDR3 in DNA: TGCGCCAGCAGCTTGGCTGCGGGGAGCTCCTACGAGCAGTACTTC.

The CDR3 protein is CASSQDRVESPLHF. For the CDR3, the DNA is TGTGCCAGCAGCCAAGACAGGGTGGAATCACCCCTCCACTTT. This chain links TRBV6-5 with TRBJ1-6, with 7 positions matching TRBD1. From germline, CDR1 is MNHEY and CDR2 SVGAGI. The J segment lost 10 bases and the V segment lost 6 bases, leaving 9 bases of the junction unmatched. CDR3 size: 14 residues.

V is TRBV19 and J is TRBJ2-3; 13 bases are shared with TRBD2. The CDR3 is made up of 16 amino acids. The germline V gene has CDR1 LNHDA and CDR2 SQIVND (reference sequence). Trimming cost V 3 bases and J 4 bases; bases outside gene matches: 4. In DNA, the CDR3 is TGTGCCAGTAGTATGGGGACTAGCGGGAACGCAGATACGCAGTATTTT. Translation gives CASSMGTSGNADTQYF.

The chain combines TRBV6-6 with TRBJ2-7; 12 bases are shared with TRBD2. This CDR3 region has 15 residues. Germline CDR1 MNHNY, CDR2 SVGAGI (reference sequence). The junction had 4 bases not matched to a gene; V was cut back by 4 bases and J by 3 bases. In nucleotides, the CDR3 is TGTGCCAGCAGTTCGGGACTAGCGGGTGACTACGAGCAGTACTTC. Amino acid sequence: CASSSGLAGDYEQYF.

This clone was seen just once. The chain recombines TRBV19 with TRBJ2-3; D might be TRBD2 (6 bases). This CDR3 has 17 residues. Trimming stripped 4 bases from V and 1 base from J, with 18 bases between. Germline values: CDR1 LNHDA, CDR2 SQIVND (reference sequence). CDR3 coding DNA: TGTGCCAGTAGTAGAACCCCGTCCGCGGGACGCACAGATACGCAGTATTTT. Translation: CASSRTPSAGRTDTQYF.

The chain combines TRBV24-1 with TRBJ2-3, with D maybe TRBD1 (6 bases). From germline, CDR1 is KGHDR and CDR2 SFDVKD. This CDR3 contains 14 residues. V lost 6 bases and J lost 3, with 12 bases in between. In nucleotides, the CDR3 is TGTGCCACCAGTCACCGAAGGGGGACAGATACGCAGTATTTT. Residues: CATSHRRGTDTQYF.

The chain employs TRBV30 and TRBJ1-1; D is ambiguous. The CDR3 runs to 16 residues. The V gene lost 0 bases and the J gene lost 2 bases, with 16 bases spanning the gap. Germline assignment: CDR1 GTSNPN and CDR2 SVGIG (reference sequence). The CDR3 loop reads CAWSVRLAGRNTEAFF. The CDR3 nucleotides read TGTGCCTGGAGTGTACGGCTAGCGGGAAGAAACACTGAAGCTTTCTTT.

The chain couples TRBV3-1 (or the pseudogene TRBV3-2) to TRBJ1-6; D is ambiguous. Germline V gene data show CDR1 as LGHDT and CDR2 as YNNKEL (reference sequence). The CDR3 sequence is 14 residues long. The V and J ends lost 0 bases and 9 bases respectively, with 9 bases between them. The CDR3 protein is CASSQDSGSSPLHF. The CDR3 bases are TGTGCCAGCAGCCAAGATTCCGGGAGTTCACCCCTCCACTTT.

The chain has TRBV7-2 and TRBJ1-3, with a weak D call TRBD1 (6 bases). V shed 2 bases and J shed 0 bases, with 8 bases lying between them. This CDR3 has 15 residues. Germline CDR1 is SGHTA and CDR2 is FQGNSA. The DNA for the CDR3 is TGTGCCAGCAGCTTATTAGGGGGCTCTGGAAACACCATATATTTT. Amino acids: CASSLLGGSGNTIYF.

The V call is TRBV2, the J call TRBJ2-7; 7 nucleotides match TRBD1. The germline gives CDR1 SNHLY, CDR2 FYNNEI. With V trimmed by 6 bases and J by 7 bases, 6 bases remained unmatched. CDR3 length equals 12 residues. The CDR3 DNA follows: TGTGCCAGCAGACTAGACAGGGTTGAGCAGTACTTC. Its protein product is CASRLDRVEQYF.

The chain carries TRBV10-3 and TRBJ2-5, with 7 bases aligning to TRBD1. CDR1 ENHRY and CDR2 SYGVKD come from the germline V gene. CDR3 length equals 15 residues. With 6 bases clipped from V and 3 bases from J, the junction kept 10 bases outside the gene matches. The CDR3 DNA sequence: TGTGCCATCAGAGCCAGGGACAGAGTTGAAGAGACCCAGTACTTC. Protein product: CAIRARDRVEETQYF.

The V call is TRBV10-3, the J call TRBJ2-3, with D perhaps matching TRBD2 (6 bases). In germline, CDR1 is ENHRY, CDR2 SYGVKD. This CDR3 region has 17 residues. The germline V and J ends were trimmed by 6 bases and 2 bases, with 21 bases remaining between them. DNA for the CDR3: TGTGCCATCAGGGGCATGCAGGCGGGATCGCACACAGATACGCAGTATTTT. Translation: CAIRGMQAGSHTDTQYF.

The chain links TRBV29-1 to TRBJ1-1, with 9 bases that match TRBD1. From germline, CDR1 is SQVTM and CDR2 ANQGSEA. The CDR3 contains 13 residues. Trimming removed 5 bases from V and 3 bases from J; junction bases left unmatched: 4. CDR3 bases: TGCAGCGTTTCATGGACAGGGGACACTGAAGCTTTCTTT. Translation gives CSVSWTGDTEAFF.

J is TRBJ2-1 and V is TRBV19; 8 nucleotides line up with TRBD2. In germline, CDR1 is LNHDA, CDR2 SQIVND (reference sequence). V dropped 8 bases and J dropped 1; count of bases not matched to a gene: 7. CDR3 length: 15 amino acids. DNA of the CDR3: TGTGCCAGTGGAGCGGGACTAGAGTCCTACAATGAGCAGTTCTTC. Amino acids: CASGAGLESYNEQFF.

This rearrangement joins TRBV27 to TRBJ2-7, with 10 bases fitting TRBD1. Unmatched junction bases numbered 8, after V lost 6 bases and J lost 6 bases. The CDR3 runs 14 residues. Germline CDR1 MNHEY, CDR2 SMNVEV (reference sequence). The CDR3 protein is CASRLRQGALEQYF. Here the CDR3 DNA reads TGTGCCAGCAGACTACGACAGGGGGCACTCGAGCAGTACTTC.

Only a few counts were recorded for this clone. This chain uses TRBV3-1 (or the pseudogene TRBV3-2) with TRBJ2-1; D is possibly TRBD2 (6 bases). CDR1 is LGHDT and CDR2 is YNNKEL in the germline V gene (reference sequence). CDR3 length: 17 residues. V was cut by 3 bases and J by 7 bases, with 22 bases left in between. CDR3 sequence: CASSQGCGSSDENEQFF. The CDR3 DNA sequence: TGTGCCAGCAGCCAGGGCTGTGGGTCTAGCGATGAGAATGAGCAGTTCTTC.

The genes are TRBV20-1 and TRBJ2-7; 7 bases map to TRBD2. The J segment lost 4 bases and the V segment lost 3 bases, leaving 9 bases of the junction unmatched. The length of the CDR3 is 14 residues. CDR1 DFQATT and CDR2 SNEGSKA come from the germline V gene (reference sequence). CDR3 loop: CSASRSSGVYEQYF. The CDR3 bases are TGCAGTGCTAGTCGATCTAGCGGAGTTTACGAGCAGTACTTC.

This clone showed up just a few times. The chain joins TRBV27 to TRBJ1-2; D is undetermined. V gave up 6 bases and J gave up 8 bases, with 22 bases separating them. The V gene's germline CDR1 is MNHEY and CDR2 SMNVEV (reference sequence). CDR3 size: 15 residues. The CDR3 sequence: CASSPNLDRGEGYTF. For the CDR3, the DNA is TGTGCCAGCAGCCCCAACCTCGATCGGGGAGAAGGCTACACCTTC.

The V gene is TRBV4-2, the J gene TRBJ2-5, with D possibly being TRBD2 (5 bases). The CDR3 has 15 residues. V lost 0 bases and J 6 bases, leaving 14 bases between the germline ends. The germline V gene has CDR1 LGHNA and CDR2 YNFKEQ. CDR3 protein: CASSQEASRAKTQYF. CDR3 in DNA: TGTGCCAGCAGCCAAGAGGCTAGCCGGGCAAAGACCCAGTACTTC.

The chain employs TRBV7-8 and TRBJ1-3, with 10 nucleotides matching TRBD1. The germline V gene encodes CDR1 SGHVS and CDR2 FQNEAQ. This CDR3 contains 15 residues. V lost 4 bases, J lost 2 bases, and 2 bases stayed unmatched. This CDR3 reads CASSSGTGAGNTIYF. The CDR3 coding sequence is TGTGCCAGCAGCTCCGGGACAGGGGCTGGAAACACCATATATTTT.

The chain links TRBV5-1 to TRBJ1-4; perhaps TRBD1 as D (6 bases). Germline values: CDR1 SGHRS, CDR2 YFSETQ. This CDR3 region has 14 residues. V lost 0 bases and J lost 7, with 10 bases in between. The CDR3 reads CASSLDRGSEKLFF. CDR3 nucleotides: TGCGCCAGCAGCTTGGATAGGGGGAGTGAAAAACTGTTTTTT.